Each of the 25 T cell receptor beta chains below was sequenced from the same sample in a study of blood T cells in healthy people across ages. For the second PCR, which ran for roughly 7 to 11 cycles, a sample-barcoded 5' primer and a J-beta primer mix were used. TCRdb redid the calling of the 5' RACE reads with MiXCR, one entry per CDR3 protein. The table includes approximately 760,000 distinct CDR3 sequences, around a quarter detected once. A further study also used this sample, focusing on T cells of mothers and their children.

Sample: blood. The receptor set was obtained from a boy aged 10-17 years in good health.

Here the CDR3 reads CASTSSHRTGDGYTF. The CDR3, as DNA: TGTGCCAGCACCTCCTCTCACCGGACAGGGGATGGCTACACCTTC. The rearrangement links TRBV6-6 to TRBJ1-2; 9 nucleotides match TRBD1. This CDR3 contains 15 residues. J lost 6 bases, V lost 7 bases, and 12 bases had no gene match. Germline CDR1 MNHNY, CDR2 SVGAGI (reference sequence).

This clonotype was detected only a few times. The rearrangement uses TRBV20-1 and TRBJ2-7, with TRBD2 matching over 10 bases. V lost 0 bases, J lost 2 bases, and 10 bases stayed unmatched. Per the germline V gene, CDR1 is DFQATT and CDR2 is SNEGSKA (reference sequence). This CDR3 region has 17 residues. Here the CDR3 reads CSARDLSGGAVAYEQYF. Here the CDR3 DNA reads TGCAGTGCTAGAGATTTGAGCGGGGGGGCGGTGGCCTACGAGCAGTACTTC.

This chain's CDR3 is CAIFDPDRRNTEAFF. CDR3 in DNA: TGTGCCATCTTCGACCCAGACCGAAGGAACACTGAAGCTTTCTTT. The chain is built from TRBV10-3 and TRBJ1-1; D gene ambiguous. Germline V gene lookup returns CDR1 ENHRY and CDR2 SYGVKD. The CDR3 spans 15 residues. V was clipped by 8 bases and J by 1 base, with 17 bases between them.

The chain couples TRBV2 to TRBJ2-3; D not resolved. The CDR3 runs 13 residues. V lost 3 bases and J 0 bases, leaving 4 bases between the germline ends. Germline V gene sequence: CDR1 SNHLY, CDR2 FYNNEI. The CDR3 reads CASSDPSTDTQYF. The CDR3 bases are TGTGCCAGCAGTGACCCTAGCACAGATACGCAGTATTTT.

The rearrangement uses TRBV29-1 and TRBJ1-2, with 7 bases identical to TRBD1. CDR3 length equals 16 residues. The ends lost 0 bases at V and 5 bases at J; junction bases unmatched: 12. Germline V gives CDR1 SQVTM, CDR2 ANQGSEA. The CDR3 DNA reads TGCAGCGTTGAAGATCGGTTAGGGGCAGGGGGTTATGGCTACACCTTC. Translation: CSVEDRLGAGGYGYTF.

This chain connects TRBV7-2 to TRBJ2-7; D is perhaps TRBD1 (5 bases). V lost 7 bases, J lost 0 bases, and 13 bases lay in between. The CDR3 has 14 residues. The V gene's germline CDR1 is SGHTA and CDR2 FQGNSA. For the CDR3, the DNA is TGTGCCAGCACCCCGGACACCATCTCCTACGAGCAGTACTTC. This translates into CASTPDTISYEQYF.

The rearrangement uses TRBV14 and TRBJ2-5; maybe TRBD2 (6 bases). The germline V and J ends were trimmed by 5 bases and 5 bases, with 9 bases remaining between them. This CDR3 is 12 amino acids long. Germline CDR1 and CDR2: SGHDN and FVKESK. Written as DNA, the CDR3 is TGTGCCAGCAGCGGGAGGTGGGAGACCCAGTACTTC. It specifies CASSGRWETQYF.

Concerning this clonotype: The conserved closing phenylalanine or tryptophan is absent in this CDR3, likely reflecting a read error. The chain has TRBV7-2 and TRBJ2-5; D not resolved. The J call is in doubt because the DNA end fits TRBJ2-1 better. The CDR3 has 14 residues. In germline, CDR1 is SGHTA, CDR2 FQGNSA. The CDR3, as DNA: TGTGCCAGCAGCTTAGCCACTATAGGCAATGAGCAGTTCCTC. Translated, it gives CASSLATIGNEQFL.

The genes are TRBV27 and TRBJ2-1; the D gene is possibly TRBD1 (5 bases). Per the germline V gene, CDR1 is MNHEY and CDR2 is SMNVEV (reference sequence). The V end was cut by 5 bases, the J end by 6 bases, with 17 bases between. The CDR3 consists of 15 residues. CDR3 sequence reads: CASSPRTFPLNEQFF. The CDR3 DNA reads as TGTGCCAGCAGTCCTCGGACATTCCCCCTCAATGAGCAGTTCTTC.

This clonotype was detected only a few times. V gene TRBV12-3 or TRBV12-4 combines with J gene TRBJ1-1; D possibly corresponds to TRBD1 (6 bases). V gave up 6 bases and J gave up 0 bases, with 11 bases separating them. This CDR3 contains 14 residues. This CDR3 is CASSLDSMNTEAFF. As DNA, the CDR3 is TGTGCCAGCAGCTTGGACAGCATGAACACTGAAGCTTTCTTT.

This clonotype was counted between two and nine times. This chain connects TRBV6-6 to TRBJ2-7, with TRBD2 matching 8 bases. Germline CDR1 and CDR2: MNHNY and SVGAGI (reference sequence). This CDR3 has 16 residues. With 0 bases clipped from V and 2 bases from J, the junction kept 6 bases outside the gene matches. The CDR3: CASSYSKAGDTYEQYF. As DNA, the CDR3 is TGTGCCAGCAGTTACTCGAAAGCGGGGGACACCTACGAGCAGTACTTC.

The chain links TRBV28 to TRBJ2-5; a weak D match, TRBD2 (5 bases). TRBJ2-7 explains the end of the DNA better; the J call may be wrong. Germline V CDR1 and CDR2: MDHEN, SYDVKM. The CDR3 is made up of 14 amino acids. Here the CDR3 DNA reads TGTGCCAGCAGTTTAATTTCGGGGACCTACGAGCAGTACTTC. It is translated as CASSLISGTYEQYF.

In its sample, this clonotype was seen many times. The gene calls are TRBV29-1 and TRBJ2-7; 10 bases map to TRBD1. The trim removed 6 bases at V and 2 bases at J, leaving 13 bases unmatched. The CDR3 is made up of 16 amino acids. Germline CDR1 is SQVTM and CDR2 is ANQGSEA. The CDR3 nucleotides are TGCAGCGTGGGTCCGGGACAGGGGACCCGTACCTACGAGCAGTACTTC. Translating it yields CSVGPGQGTRTYEQYF.

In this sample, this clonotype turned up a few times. CDR3 coding DNA: TGTGCCAGCAGCGTAGATGGAACGGGAGGAGGGGAGACCCAGTACTTC. Its translation: CASSVDGTGGGETQYF. V gene TRBV9 combines with J gene TRBJ2-5; TRBD2 matches at 7 bases. Germline V gene lookup returns CDR1 SGDLS and CDR2 YYNGEE. CDR3 length: 16 amino acids. With 0 bases clipped from V and 5 bases from J, the junction kept 10 bases outside the gene matches.

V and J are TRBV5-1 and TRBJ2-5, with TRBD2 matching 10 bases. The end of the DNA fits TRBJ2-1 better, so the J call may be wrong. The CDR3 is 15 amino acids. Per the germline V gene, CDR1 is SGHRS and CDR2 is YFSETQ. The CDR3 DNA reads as TGCGCCAGCAGCGGATTAGCGGGGGGCCCCAATGAGCAGTTCTTC. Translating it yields CASSGLAGGPNEQFF.

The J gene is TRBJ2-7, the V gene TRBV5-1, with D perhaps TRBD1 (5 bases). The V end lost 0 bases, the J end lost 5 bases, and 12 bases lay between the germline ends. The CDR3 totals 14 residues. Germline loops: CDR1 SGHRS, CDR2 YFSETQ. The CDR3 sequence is CASSLAGQGHEQYF. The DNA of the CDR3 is TGCGCCAGCAGCTTGGCAGGGCAGGGTCACGAGCAGTACTTC.

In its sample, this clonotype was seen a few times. The CDR3 bases are TGTGCCAGCAGCGCCAACCCCAGGGGGGAGGATGAGCAGTTCTTC. As protein: CASSANPRGEDEQFF. The chain uses TRBV9 and TRBJ2-1; TRBD1 is a possible D gene (7 bases). The CDR3 has 15 amino acids. Germline CDR1 and CDR2: SGDLS and YYNGEE. V gave up 3 bases and J gave up 8 bases, with 18 bases separating them.

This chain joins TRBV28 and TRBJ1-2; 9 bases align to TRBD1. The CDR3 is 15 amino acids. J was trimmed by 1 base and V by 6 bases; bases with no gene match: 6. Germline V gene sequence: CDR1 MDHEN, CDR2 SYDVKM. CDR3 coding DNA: TGTGCCAGCAGGAGGACAGGGGCCGTTAACTATGGCTACACCTTC. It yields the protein CASRRTGAVNYGYTF.

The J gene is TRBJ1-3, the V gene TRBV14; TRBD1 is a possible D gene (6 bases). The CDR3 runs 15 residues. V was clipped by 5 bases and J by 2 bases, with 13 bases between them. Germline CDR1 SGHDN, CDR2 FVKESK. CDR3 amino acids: CASSEKQGTGNTIYF. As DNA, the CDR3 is TGTGCCAGCAGCGAGAAACAGGGAACTGGAAACACCATATATTTT.

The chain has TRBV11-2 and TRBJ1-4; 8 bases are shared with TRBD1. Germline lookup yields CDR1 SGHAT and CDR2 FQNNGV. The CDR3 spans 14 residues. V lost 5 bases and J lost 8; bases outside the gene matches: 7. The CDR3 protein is CASSRTGREEKLFF. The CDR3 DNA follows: TGTGCCAGCAGCCGGACAGGGAGAGAAGAAAAACTGTTTTTT.

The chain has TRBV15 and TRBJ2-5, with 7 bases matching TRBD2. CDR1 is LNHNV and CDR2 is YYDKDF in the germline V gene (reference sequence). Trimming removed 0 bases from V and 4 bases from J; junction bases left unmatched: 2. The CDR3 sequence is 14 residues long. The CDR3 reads CATSRDWGGETQYF. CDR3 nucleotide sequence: TGTGCCACCAGCAGAGATTGGGGGGGAGAGACCCAGTACTTC.

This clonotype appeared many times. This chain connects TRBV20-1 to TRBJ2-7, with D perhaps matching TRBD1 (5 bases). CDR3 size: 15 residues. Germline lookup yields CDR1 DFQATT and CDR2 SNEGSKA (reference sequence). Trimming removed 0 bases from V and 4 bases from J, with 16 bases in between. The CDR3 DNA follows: TGCAGTGCTAGAGACATATCGACAGTCGGATACGAGCAGTACTTC. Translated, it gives CSARDISTVGYEQYF.

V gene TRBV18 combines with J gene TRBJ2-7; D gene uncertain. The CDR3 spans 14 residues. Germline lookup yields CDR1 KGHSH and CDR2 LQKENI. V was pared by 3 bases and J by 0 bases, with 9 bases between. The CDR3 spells CASSPVSRSYEQYF. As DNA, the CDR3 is TGTGCCAGCTCACCGGTTAGCCGCTCCTACGAGCAGTACTTC.

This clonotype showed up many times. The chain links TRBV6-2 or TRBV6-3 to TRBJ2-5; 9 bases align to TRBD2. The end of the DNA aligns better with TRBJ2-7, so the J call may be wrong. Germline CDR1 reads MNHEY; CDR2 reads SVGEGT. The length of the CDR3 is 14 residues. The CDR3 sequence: CASSYSGRNYEQYF. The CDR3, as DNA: TGTGCCAGCAGTTACAGCGGGAGGAACTACGAGCAGTACTTC.

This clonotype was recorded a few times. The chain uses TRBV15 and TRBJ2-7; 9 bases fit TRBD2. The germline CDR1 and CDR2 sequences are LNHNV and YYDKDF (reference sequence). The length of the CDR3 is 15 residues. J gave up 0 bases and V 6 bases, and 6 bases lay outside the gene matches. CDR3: CATRASGTYSYEQYF. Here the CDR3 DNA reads TGTGCCACCAGGGCTAGCGGGACGTACTCCTACGAGCAGTACTTC.